This paragraph reports one T cell receptor (beta chain). Per the authors' pipeline: Amplification from reference gene primers served as the basis for estimated nucleated cell counts. Repertoires were generated with immunoSEQ multiplex PCR, while TCRdb's copy carries only in-frame clones and drops some. V and J calls and clone size are as listed in that table; D and trimming were resolved from the DNA. The sample shows 70,000 to 95,000 clones, more than 75% of them seen only once. The data belong to a study of blood T cell repertoires in COVID-19. As for the study in general: The samples span acute and convalescent COVID-19 from the United States, Italy and Spain. PBMCs, B-cell-depleted T cells, or T cells were the source of the cDNA or gDNA that made up the material.

Germline CDR1 and CDR2: MDHEN and SYDVKM. The CDR3 has 15 amino acids. V was shortened by 4 bases and J by 4 bases, with 16 bases between the two germline ends. The chain employs TRBV28 and TRBJ1-1; perhaps TRBD1 as D (6 bases). Sequencing was performed on peripheral blood. The clonotype originates from a woman of 80 years or more with active COVID-19. The CDR3 here is CASSSLTGWGTEAFF. The DNA of the CDR3 is TGTGCCAGCAGTTCCTTGACAGGCTGGGGCACTGAAGCTTTCTTT.